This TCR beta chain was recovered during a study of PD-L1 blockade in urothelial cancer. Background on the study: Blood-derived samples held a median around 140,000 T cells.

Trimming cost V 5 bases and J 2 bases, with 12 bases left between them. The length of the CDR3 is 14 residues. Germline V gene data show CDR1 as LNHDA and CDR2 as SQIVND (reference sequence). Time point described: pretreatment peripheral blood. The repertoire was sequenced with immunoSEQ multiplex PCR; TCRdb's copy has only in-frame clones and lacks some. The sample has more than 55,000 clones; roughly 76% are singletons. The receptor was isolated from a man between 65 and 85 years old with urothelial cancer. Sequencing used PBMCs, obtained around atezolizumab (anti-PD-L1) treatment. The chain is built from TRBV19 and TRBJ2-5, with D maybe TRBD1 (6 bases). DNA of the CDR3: TGTGCCAGTAGTTCGTCAGGGGTACAAGAGACCCAGTACTTC. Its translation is CASSSSGVQETQYF.